This paragraph covers one T cell receptor beta chain sequence. Its antigen is still unknown. The data are from a study of cytomegalovirus exposure and HLA in healthy donors. Study-wide background: Most genotyped donors, around four fifths of about 400, had Caucasian-associated genetic ancestry. Study results and caveats: Later work associated fewer than 20,000 TCR beta sequences with HLA alleles at 0.05 false discovery rate. Per a later analysis, HLA-associated TCR beta chains showed more clonal expansion than other, equally common TCR beta chains.

Healthy bone marrow donors made up the donor group. Primers included in the PCR were 60 Vbeta and 13 Jbeta primers. Assay: immunoSEQ multiplex PCR; the TCRdb copy retains only in-frame clones and omits some. Found here are about 130,000 clones, 83% of them singletons; the top ten hold 15% to 20%. Material: PBMCs. This receptor was obtained from a man aged 18 to 30 in good health and CMV-seropositive.

The CDR3 DNA is TGCGCCAGCAGCCGGACCGGGACAGGGGGCAATGAGCAGTTCTTC. Translating it yields CASSRTGTGGNEQFF. V is TRBV4-1 and J is TRBJ2-1; 11 nucleotides line up with TRBD1. J was trimmed by 6 bases and V by 4 bases; bases with no gene match: 5. This CDR3 contains 15 residues. The germline V gene encodes CDR1 MGHRA and CDR2 YSYEKL.